This TCR beta chain was documented in a study of T cell repertoires in cytomegalovirus infection. Study in general: Signatures in public TCR beta sequences pointed to both CMV infection and matching HLA type.

This clonotype came up a few times. Antigen: not known. Study results and limitations: Carriers of CMV plus the relevant HLA were identified by cumulative public TCR beta family frequency.

Germline assignment: CDR1 SGHRS and CDR2 YFSETQ. This CDR3 is built from 17 residues. Trimming at V came to 0 bases and at J to 4 bases, leaving 10 bases not matched to a gene. TCRdb independently ran MiXCR on the reads; one entry per CDR3 protein. The sample contains fewer than 850,000 distinct CDR3 sequences, roughly 28% of which appear only once. The material was cultured CD8+ T cells from PBMCs, obtained from culture after CMV antigen stimulation. V usage is TRBV5-1 and J usage is TRBJ1-2, with 9 bases lining up with TRBD1. This sequence was found in a human donor in good health (CMV status not recorded). Some clones in this sample may be carry-over from other donors' samples. CDR3: CASSLDRDRDSPYGYTF. CDR3 bases: TGCGCCAGCAGCTTGGACCGGGACAGGGATAGTCCCTATGGCTACACCTTC.